This note documents a single TCR beta chain sequence. Its antigen remains unidentified. TCRdb keeps only in-frame clones here, not all; method: immunoSEQ multiplex PCR. The sample records roughly 460,000 clones, about 88% being singletons. This sample is drawn from a study of Ad26.COV2.S vaccination and SARS-CoV-2 variants. Study background: By the intramuscular route, Ad26.COV2.S was given once, or twice 56 days apart. Overall study results and limits: Individuals receiving vaccine had higher spike-specific TCR breadth than placebo recipients did. TCR breadth and depth analyses may have underestimated total T cell responses.

Germline assignment: CDR1 SNHLY and CDR2 FYNNEI. The CDR3 spans 16 residues. Deletions cut 1 base from V and 3 bases from J, with 13 bases between. The treatment denotes: approximately 18 received Ad26.COV2.S at low or high dose, single or two shots; 5 received placebo; per-sample allocation not given. At day 63 after the first vaccine or placebo injection, samples were drawn. Immunization relied on an Ad26 vector, which expressed Wuhan-strain SARS-CoV-2 spike. This chain uses TRBV2 with TRBJ1-5; a weak D match, TRBD1 (5 bases). The sequence was collected from a person between 18 and 59 years old who received the Ad26.COV2.S COVID-19 vaccine or a placebo. Sequenced here: peripheral blood, sampled in a trial of Ad26.COV2.S vaccine versus placebo. CDR3 in DNA: TGTGCCAGCAGTGAAGGCCTGACAGATATCAATCAGCCCCAGCATTTT. It is translated as CASSEGLTDINQPQHF. Supplemented by reference TRBV2 and TRBJ1-5, the full variable domain reads EPEVTQTPSHQVTQMGQEVILRCVPISNHLYFYWYRQILGQKVEFLVSFYNNEISEKSEIFDDQFSVERPDGSNFTLKIRSTKLEDSAMYFCASSEGLTDINQPQHFGDGTRLSIL.